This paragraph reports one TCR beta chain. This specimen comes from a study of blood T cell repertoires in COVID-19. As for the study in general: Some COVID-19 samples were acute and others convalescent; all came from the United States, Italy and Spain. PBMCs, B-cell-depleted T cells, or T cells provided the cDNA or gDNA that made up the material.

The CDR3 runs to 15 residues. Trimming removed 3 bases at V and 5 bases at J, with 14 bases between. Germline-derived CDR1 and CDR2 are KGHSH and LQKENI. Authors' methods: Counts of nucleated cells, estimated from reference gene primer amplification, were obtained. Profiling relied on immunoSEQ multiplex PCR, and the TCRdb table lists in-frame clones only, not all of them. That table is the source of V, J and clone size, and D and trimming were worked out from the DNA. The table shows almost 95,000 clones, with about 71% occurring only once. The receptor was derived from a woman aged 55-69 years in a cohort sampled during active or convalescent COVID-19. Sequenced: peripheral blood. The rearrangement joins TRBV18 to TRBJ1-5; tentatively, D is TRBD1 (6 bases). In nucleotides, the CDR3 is TGTGCCAGCTCACCGCAGACAGGATCCCATCAGCCCCAGCATTTT. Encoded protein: CASSPQTGSHQPQHF.